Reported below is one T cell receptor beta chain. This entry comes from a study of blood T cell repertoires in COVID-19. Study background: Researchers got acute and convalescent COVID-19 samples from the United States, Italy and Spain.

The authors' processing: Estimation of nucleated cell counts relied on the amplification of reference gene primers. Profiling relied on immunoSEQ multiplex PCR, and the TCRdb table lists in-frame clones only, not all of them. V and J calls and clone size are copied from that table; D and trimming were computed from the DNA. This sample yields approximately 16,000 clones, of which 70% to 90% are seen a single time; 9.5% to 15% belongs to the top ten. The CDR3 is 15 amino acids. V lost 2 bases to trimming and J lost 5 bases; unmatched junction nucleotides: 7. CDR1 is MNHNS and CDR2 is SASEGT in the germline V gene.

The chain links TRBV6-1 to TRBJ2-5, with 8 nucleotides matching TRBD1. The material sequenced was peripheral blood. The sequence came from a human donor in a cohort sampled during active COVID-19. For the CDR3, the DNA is TGTGCCAGCAGTGAACGGGTCAGGGGGCTTGAGACCCAGTACTTC. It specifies CASSERVRGLETQYF.